This T cell receptor beta chain was found in a study of early stage breast cancer tumors. The method was immunoSEQ multiplex PCR; TCRdb's version includes in-frame clones alone and lacks a portion of them. The sample shows nearly 70,000 clones, around 80% of them seen only once. This TCR was sampled from a person aged 35-49 years with breast cancer. Sequencing was carried out using blood.

In DNA form, the CDR3 reads TGTGCCAGCAGCCAGTCGACAGGGGGTTATAGCAATCAGCCCCAGCATTTT. This translates into CASSQSTGGYSNQPQHF. The rearrangement links TRBV5-6 to TRBJ1-5; 9 bases are shared with TRBD1. V trimming: 4 bases; J trimming: 0 bases; junction bases outside the gene matches: 8. The germline V gene encodes CDR1 SGHDT and CDR2 YYEEEE. There are 17 residues in the CDR3.